This paragraph reports one T cell receptor beta chain. Its antigen is as yet unknown. This sample is drawn from a study of shared clonotypes between healthy human individuals. Study-wide results and caveats: Clonotype sharing among donors was thought likely to change with sequencing depth. It was the non-shared clonotypes that had lower generation probabilities than clonotypes shared by all four donors. Estimated clonotype richness was generally higher in naive than memory subsets.

Authors' processing steps: For the immunoSEQ data, sequences were junction-only without quality scores, so filtering differed. Assay: immunoSEQ multiplex PCR; the TCRdb copy retains only in-frame clones and omits some. V, J and clone size are taken as reported in that table, and D and trimming were inferred from the DNA itself. The data show some 320,000 clones, around 87% seen once. The clonotype originates from a man aged 18 to 29 in good health. The source material was memory CD8+ T cells sorted from blood. Subset: CD45RO+ cells pooled with CCR7-negative TemRA cells.

The CDR3 DNA reads as TGCGCCAGCAGCCATGAGACGGGGAATGGCTACACCTTC. The encoded protein is CASSHETGNGYTF. The gene calls are TRBV4-1 and TRBJ1-2; D is uncertain. Trimming took 3 bases from V and 6 from J, leaving 11 bases between them. CDR3 length: 13 amino acids. Germline V gives CDR1 MGHRA, CDR2 YSYEKL.